Shown below are 23 T cell receptor beta chains from a single sample sequenced in a study of blood T cell repertoires in COVID-19 (dated by TCRdb to about 2020). The library was built by means of the immunoSEQ multiplex PCR assay. Sourced from immuneACCESS, this table was stored by TCRdb with only in-frame sequences that have V and J called. A share of the clones is absent; for the studies checked, an unresolved V gene accounts for under half, and the remainder has no known explanation. This sample gives 400,000 to 450,000 clones in total; 75% to 90% of them show up just once. The ten largest clones add up to 0.95% to 1.3% of the sample. Material for sequencing was PBMCs or T cells enriched from blood (not recorded which). The receptors come from a man under 40 who had recovered from COVID-19.

The chain has TRBV11-2 and TRBJ1-4; D is uncertain. Trimming cost V 4 bases and J 5 bases, with 11 bases left between them. CDR3 length: 14 residues. In germline, CDR1 is SGHAT, CDR2 FQNNGV. CDR3 in DNA: TGTGCCAGCAGCTCACAGCTAATCAATGAAAAACTGTTTTTT. Translation gives CASSSQLINEKLFF.

This chain joins TRBV5-5 and TRBJ2-7; a weak D match, TRBD2 (7 bases). Germline V gene sequence: CDR1 SGHKS, CDR2 YYEKEE (reference sequence). The CDR3 sequence is 19 residues long. Trimming pared 4 bases from V and 0 bases from J, leaving 26 bases between. The CDR3 DNA reads as TGTGCCAGCAGCCGGGGAGGGCAGGGGCTAATCCGATACTCCTACGAGCAGTACTTC. Its protein product is CASSRGGQGLIRYSYEQYF.

The chain employs TRBV5-8 and TRBJ2-1; 9 bases are a match to TRBD2. CDR1 SGHTS and CDR2 YDEGEE come from the germline V gene. CDR3 length equals 17 residues. Unmatched junction bases numbered 8, after V lost 2 bases and J lost 2 bases. The CDR3 reads CASSFSSTSGTYNEQFF. CDR3 in DNA: TGTGCCAGCAGCTTCTCCTCGACTAGCGGAACCTACAATGAGCAGTTCTTC.

The V call is TRBV10-1, the J call TRBJ1-2; D is perhaps TRBD1 (6 bases). This CDR3 comprises 13 residues. Germline V gene lookup returns CDR1 WNHNN and CDR2 SYGVQD (reference sequence). Trimming shortened V by 4 bases and J by 4 bases, and 10 bases separated the two germline ends. The CDR3 region is CASSAGAGYGYTF. As DNA, the CDR3 is TGCGCCAGCAGTGCAGGGGCCGGCTATGGCTACACCTTC.

This clone was found once. Other DNA sequences in the same sample also yield this CDR3. The rearrangement uses TRBV30 and TRBJ1-5; the D gene is possibly TRBD1 (5 bases). The length of the CDR3 is 13 residues. Germline V CDR1 and CDR2: GTSNPN, SVGIG (reference sequence). The germline V and J ends were trimmed by 0 bases and 3 bases, with 6 bases remaining between them. CDR3 sequence: CAWSVQDNQPQHF. The CDR3 coding sequence is TGTGCCTGGAGTGTACAGGACAATCAGCCCCAGCATTTT.

V usage is TRBV11-2 and J usage is TRBJ2-7, with TRBD2 matching 11 bases. The CDR3 is 19 residues long. In germline, CDR1 is SGHAT, CDR2 FQNNGV. V shed 4 bases, J shed 0 bases, and the junction held 14 bases outside the gene matches. CDR3 region: CASSSRLAGSLGSSYEQYF. The DNA for the CDR3 is TGTGCCAGCAGCTCCCGACTAGCGGGAAGTCTCGGGAGCTCCTACGAGCAGTACTTC. The entire variable domain, with the rest obtained from reference TRBV11-2 and TRBJ2-7, is as follows: EAGVAQSPRYKIIEKRQSVAFWCNPISGHATLYWYQQILGQGPKLLIQFQNNGVVDDSQLPKDRFSAERLKGVDSTLKIQPAKLEDSAVYLCASSSRLAGSLGSSYEQYFGPGTRLTVT.

This chain connects TRBV5-6 to TRBJ1-5; 8 positions agree with TRBD1. The CDR3 has 16 amino acids. J gave up 3 bases and V 2 bases, and 7 bases lay outside the gene matches. CDR1 is SGHDT, CDR2 YYEEEE, per germline. The CDR3 coding sequence is TGTGCCAGCAGCTTAAGACAGGGGTTAATCAATCAGCCCCAGCATTTT. Translating gives CASSLRQGLINQPQHF.

The J gene is TRBJ1-2, the V gene TRBV10-2, with D perhaps matching TRBD1 (6 bases). CDR1 WSHSY and CDR2 SAAADI come from the germline V gene. The CDR3 totals 16 residues. V lost 3 bases to trimming and J lost 1 base, with 15 bases between them. Here the CDR3 reads CASSDGSTGFNYGYTF. The CDR3 DNA reads TGCGCCAGCAGTGACGGTTCCACAGGGTTTAACTATGGCTACACCTTC.

This clone turned up a few times. The chain couples TRBV3-1 (or the pseudogene TRBV3-2) to TRBJ1-5; D remains ambiguous. Trimming took 6 bases from V and 4 from J, leaving 13 bases between them. Germline V gene sequence: CDR1 LGHDT, CDR2 YNNKEL (reference sequence). This CDR3 has 14 residues. Here the CDR3 DNA reads TGTGCCAGCAGTTCCCAACCAGGTAATCAGCCCCAGCATTTT. Encoded protein: CASSSQPGNQPQHF.

The V gene is TRBV18, the J gene TRBJ1-3, with a weak D call TRBD1 (5 bases). CDR1 and CDR2 from the germline V gene are KGHSH and LQKENI. The length of the CDR3 is 15 residues. The germline V and J ends were trimmed by 5 bases and 2 bases, with 13 bases remaining between them. This CDR3 reads CASSKQDAAGNTIYF. In DNA, the CDR3 is TGTGCCAGCTCAAAACAGGACGCCGCTGGAAACACCATATATTTT.

This sequence joins TRBV5-1 and TRBJ2-5; 8 positions match TRBD2. Germline loops: CDR1 SGHRS, CDR2 YFSETQ. Trimming cost V 6 bases and J 3 bases; bases outside gene matches: 10. This CDR3 spans 15 amino acids. This CDR3 is CASNLAAGDEETQYF. CDR3 DNA sequence: TGCGCCAGCAACTTAGCAGCGGGAGATGAAGAGACCCAGTACTTC.

The rearrangement uses TRBV6-5 and TRBJ1-2; D not resolved. The length of the CDR3 is 15 residues. Germline assignment: CDR1 MNHEY and CDR2 SVGAGI. V was cut by 0 bases and J by 4 bases, with 12 bases left in between. In nucleotides, the CDR3 is TGTGCCAGCAGTTACTCGAGTTCCCATGCCTATGGCTACACCTTC. Translating gives CASSYSSSHAYGYTF.

The V call is TRBV5-4, the J call TRBJ2-3, with TRBD1 matching over 10 bases. Germline CDR1 is SGHNT and CDR2 is YYREEE (reference sequence). The CDR3 runs to 15 residues. V gave up 4 bases and J gave up 2 bases; unmatched junction bases: 4. The CDR3 DNA reads as TGTGCCAGCAGCCCGGGACAGGGGATCACAGATACGCAGTATTTT. It codes for CASSPGQGITDTQYF.

The J gene is TRBJ2-5, the V gene TRBV7-6, with 12 bases fitting TRBD2. Per the germline V gene, CDR1 is SGHVS and CDR2 is FNYEAQ. CDR3 length equals 17 residues. V shed 5 bases and J 0 bases; nucleotides not matched to a gene: 7. This CDR3 reads CASSGEGTSGYQETQYF. CDR3 nucleotide sequence: TGTGCCAGCAGCGGCGAAGGGACTAGCGGGTACCAAGAGACCCAGTACTTC.

The CDR3 region is CASGGDGNTEAFF. DNA of the CDR3: TGTGCCAGCGGGGGGGACGGGAACACTGAAGCTTTCTTT. The chain carries TRBV18 and TRBJ1-1, with a tentative D call TRBD1 (5 bases). The germline V gene has CDR1 KGHSH and CDR2 LQKENI. The CDR3 totals 13 residues. V lost 8 bases and J lost 1, with 11 bases in between.

V is TRBV2 and J is TRBJ2-1; 9 bases map to TRBD2. CDR1 SNHLY and CDR2 FYNNEI come from the germline V gene. The CDR3 runs 15 residues. The J segment lost 5 bases and the V segment lost 7 bases, leaving 9 bases of the junction unmatched. CDR3 in DNA: TGTGCCAGCACCACACTAGCGGGTCTCAACAATGAGCAGTTCTTC. Translation: CASTTLAGLNNEQFF.

V gene TRBV5-1 combines with J gene TRBJ2-7, with TRBD2 matching over 7 bases. V trimming: 4 bases; J trimming: 3 bases; junction bases outside the gene matches: 7. Germline V gene sequence: CDR1 SGHRS, CDR2 YFSETQ. The CDR3 totals 14 residues. In nucleotides, the CDR3 is TGCGCCAGCAGCCAGGGAGCGGGGAGCTACGAGCAGTACTTC. It is translated as CASSQGAGSYEQYF.

This clone is a singleton in its sample. The gene calls are TRBV10-3 and TRBJ2-1, with TRBD2 identical over 12 bases. Germline V CDR1 and CDR2: ENHRY, SYGVKD. This CDR3 has 15 amino acids. With 10 bases clipped from V and 7 bases from J, the junction kept 11 bases outside the gene matches. CDR3 amino acids: CATATTSGSGNEQFF. For the CDR3, the DNA is TGTGCCACTGCCACGACTAGCGGGAGTGGTAATGAGCAGTTCTTC.

This clone showed up just once. The chain has TRBV19 and TRBJ1-2; D is uncertain. Germline loops: CDR1 LNHDA, CDR2 SQIVND (reference sequence). The CDR3 is 15 amino acids. The V end lost 5 bases, the J end lost 6 bases, and 19 bases lay between the germline ends. The CDR3 bases are TGTGCCAGTAGTCCCACGACACCTCCCCGGAATGGCTACACCTTC. Its protein is CASSPTTPPRNGYTF. Full variable domain (missing parts from reference TRBV19 and TRBJ1-2): DGGITQSPKYLFRKEGQNVTLSCEQNLNHDAMYWYRQDPGQGLRLIYYSQIVNDFQKGDIAEGYSVSREKKESFPLTVTSAQKNPTAFYLCASSPTTPPRNGYTFGSGTRLTVV.

This clone was detected once. The rearrangement links TRBV7-8 to TRBJ1-3; the D is unclear. Germline loops: CDR1 SGHVS, CDR2 FQNEAQ. The CDR3 has 14 residues. Trimming shortened V by 5 bases and J by 4 bases, and 12 bases separated the two germline ends. The CDR3: CASSLIPGGNTIYF. Here the CDR3 DNA reads TGTGCCAGCAGCCTGATACCGGGAGGAAACACCATATATTTT.

CDR3 coding DNA: TGTGCCAGCAGCCCCCAGGTATCCAATGAGCAGTTCTTC. Its translation is CASSPQVSNEQFF. The genes are TRBV7-9 and TRBJ2-1, with D unclear. The CDR3 runs to 13 residues. The V gene lost 5 bases and the J gene lost 6 bases, with 11 bases spanning the gap. Germline V lookup: CDR1 SEHNR, CDR2 FQNEAQ (reference sequence).

V and J are TRBV11-3 and TRBJ2-3; tentatively, D is TRBD1 (7 bases). Looked up from germline, CDR1 is SGHNT and CDR2 is YENEEA. V was pared by 2 bases and J by 1 base, with 13 bases between. The CDR3 covers 16 residues. CDR3 nucleotide sequence: TGTGCCAGCAGCTTATCCCTCAGGGGGGGCACAGATACGCAGTATTTT. It is translated as CASSLSLRGGTDTQYF.

The V gene is TRBV10-3, the J gene TRBJ1-1; a weak D match, TRBD1 (6 bases). The V end was cut by 9 bases, the J end by 0 bases, with 11 bases between. CDR3 length: 13 amino acids. Germline V gives CDR1 ENHRY, CDR2 SYGVKD. CDR3 region: CAIRTALNTEAFF. In DNA form, the CDR3 reads TGTGCCATTAGGACAGCCCTGAACACTGAAGCTTTCTTT.